This TCR beta chain comes out of a study of blood T cell repertoires in COVID-19 (dated by TCRdb to the early 2020s). Regarding the research as a whole: Collaborator samples came from the United States, Italy and Spain and covered acute and convalescent phases of COVID-19. The material from the prospective study consisted of cDNA or gDNA derived from T cells, B-cell-depleted T cells, or PBMCs. Subjects who had been exposed to COVID-19, were actively infected with it, or had recovered from it provided the deeply sampled blood TCRbeta repertoires that made up the dataset. The repertoires were released in a freely available public database intended as a resource for research on the immune response to SARS-CoV-2. Samples were obtained from the ongoing ImmuneRACE study (first 160 participants) and from over a thousand subjects provided by 6 global collaborators. A de-identified subject ID, COVID-19 status, age in years and sex were almost always included in the sample metadata. Where available, HLA class I and class II types were obtained from metadata supplied by the sample provider rather than from assay-based typing. What the research found in general, with its limitations: The amount of clinical and demographic metadata varied by source and participant and was provided uncurated.

For CDR1 and CDR2, the germline V gene lists SGHRS and YFSETQ. V is cut back by 0 bases and J by 8 bases, with 16 bases in the junction unmatched. Including the terminal cysteine and phenylalanine, the CDR3 comprises 18 residues. Only the CDR3 region is kept as DNA, spanning 54 bases read in frame from base 1. The immunoSEQ Assay, a bias-controlled multiplex PCR, was used to amplify TCRbeta CDR3 regions from genomic DNA. In the paper's pipeline: The number of nucleated cells in each sample was estimated by amplification of reference gene primers within the assay. Sequence reads were collapsed and filtered to measure the absolute abundance of every unique TCRbeta CDR3 rearrangement. For each sample, productive Simpson clonality was calculated as the square root of Simpson's diversity index over productive rearrangements. In its TCRdb copy, this immuneACCESS table keeps in-frame sequences only and misses some clones. Where compared with another copy, unresolved V genes explain less than half of these, and the others have no known cause. V and J calls and clone size are those listed in that table; D and trimming were worked out from the DNA. The table for this sample lists about 120,000 clones; 85% to 90% of them were counted only once. Together, the top ten hold about 3% of the sample.

Collaborating institutions collected whole blood in K2EDTA tubes following their own protocols. Collaborator samples were shipped for TCRbeta analysis as frozen whole blood, isolated PBMCs, or DNA extracted from either sample type. To note about this clone: Its antigen target is currently unknown. No per-base quality is available; no much larger clone lies one base away.

Material: peripheral blood. The receptor's source is a woman aged 45-65 years with acute or convalescent COVID-19. Recombination connected TRBV5-1 to TRBJ2-1; TRBD2 agrees with 8 junctional bases. The nucleotide sequence reads as follows: TGCGCCAGCAGCTTGGCCGGGGTAGCGGGGATCATTGGGGATGAGCAGTTCTTC. Translated, this is CASSLAGVAGIIGDEQFF. The variable domain in full, with residues beyond the CDR3 obtained from the reference TRBV5-1 and TRBJ2-1 genes, is KAGVTQTPRYLIKTRGQQVTLSCSPISGHRSVSWYQQTPGQGLQFLFEYFSETQRNKGNFPGRFSGRQFSNSRSEMNVSTLELGDSALYLCASSLAGVAGIIGDEQFFGPGTRLTVL.